This TCR beta chain was identified in a study of type 1 and type 2 diabetes patients. Study-wide context: Samples came from type 1 diabetic, type 2 diabetic or nondiabetic people, recruited in China. Study-level results: In CD4+ and CD8+ T cells, type 2 diabetes diversity exceeded type 1.

The CDR3 runs 18 residues. The PCR template was genomic DNA. A primer set of 30 forward and 13 reverse primers amplified the CDR3. TCRdb re-derived calls from the multiplex PCR reads in MiXCR, one entry per CDR3 protein. The top ten clones hold roughly 13% of a sample with around 300,000 distinct CDR3 sequences, around 47% of them seen once. This clonotype came up a few times. What it binds is not known. One junction end disagrees with the germline gene, perhaps due to a read error. The TCR was taken from a man aged 18 to 35 with type 2 diabetes. The chain links TRBV12-3 or TRBV12-4 to TRBJ2-3, with 7 bases fitting TRBD2. The sequenced material came from peripheral blood mononuclear cells (PBMCs). The CDR3 here is CASSESGLGRETTDTQYF. The CDR3, as DNA: TGCGCCAGCAGTGAGTCGGGGCTAGGGCGGGAGACGACAGATACGCAGTATTTT.